The 32 T cell receptor beta chains below come from one sample, sequenced in a study of technical replicates of blood from four donors. Measured with immunoSEQ multiplex PCR; TCRdb has only the in-frame clones, and not every one. The profile shows about 88,000 clones, 94% of them singletons. Material: T cells isolated from PBMCs. The receptors originated from a human donor in good health.

The chain combines TRBV5-8 with TRBJ2-7; tentatively, D is TRBD2 (6 bases). V lost 0 bases to trimming and J lost 4 bases, with 17 bases between them. This CDR3 spans 16 amino acids. The germline V gene has CDR1 SGHTS and CDR2 YDEGEE. The CDR3 protein is CASSLAPTYRGYEQYF. Here the CDR3 DNA reads TGTGCCAGCAGCTTGGCCCCTACTTACCGGGGGTACGAGCAGTACTTC.

This clone has only one observation. The J gene is TRBJ2-3, the V gene TRBV4-1; possible D gene TRBD1, 5 bases. The CDR3 totals 15 residues. V dropped 7 bases and J dropped 1 base, with 15 bases sitting between them. CDR1 MGHRA and CDR2 YSYEKL come from the germline V gene. The CDR3 DNA is TGCGCCAGCACCCTCTCGGAACAGGGCACAGATACGCAGTATTTT. It encodes CASTLSEQGTDTQYF.

This clone was detected once. This chain uses TRBV5-1 with TRBJ1-2; D is possibly TRBD1 (6 bases). The CDR3 is 20 amino acids. With 3 bases removed from V and 3 bases from J, the gap between germline ends came to 30 bases. Germline lookup yields CDR1 SGHRS and CDR2 YFSETQ. For the CDR3, the DNA is TGCGCCAGCAGCTCGGCTGCGTACCAGGGGCACCGCGTCGAGGACTATGGCTACACCTTC. Amino acid sequence: CASSSAAYQGHRVEDYGYTF.

The chain joins TRBV11-3 to TRBJ1-2; a possible D gene is TRBD1 (6 bases). Trimming pared 2 bases from V and 10 bases from J, leaving 11 bases between. The CDR3 loop spans 12 amino acids. In germline, CDR1 is SGHNT, CDR2 YENEEA. The CDR3, as DNA: TGTGCCAGCAGCTTATCCAACAGGGCCTACACCTTC. This gives the protein CASSLSNRAYTF.

The V call is TRBV5-5, the J call TRBJ1-1, with TRBD1 matching 7 bases. J gave up 5 bases and V 0 bases, and 4 bases lay outside the gene matches. The CDR3 is 14 residues long. Germline values: CDR1 SGHKS, CDR2 YYEKEE (reference sequence). Here the CDR3 DNA reads TGTGCCAGCAGCTTGGGACAGGGTCAAACTGAAGCTTTCTTT. This translates into CASSLGQGQTEAFF.

J is TRBJ2-3 and V is TRBV5-4; 9 bases fit TRBD2. The V segment lost 0 bases and the J segment 1 base; nucleotides outside the gene matches: 3. Germline CDR1 reads SGHNT; CDR2 reads YYREEE (reference sequence). The CDR3 consists of 16 residues. CDR3 sequence reads: CASSLAERGGTDTQYF. DNA for the CDR3: TGTGCCAGCAGCTTGGCCGAGCGGGGGGGCACAGATACGCAGTATTTT.

This sequence joins TRBV7-9 and TRBJ1-2; D not certain. In germline, CDR1 is SEHNR, CDR2 FQNEAQ (reference sequence). The CDR3 is 12 residues long. Trimming left V 3 bases short and J 5 bases short, with 7 bases between. This chain's CDR3 is CASSFRLYGYTF. The CDR3 DNA is TGTGCCAGCAGCTTCAGACTTTATGGCTACACCTTC. Full variable domain (rest looked up from reference TRBV7-9 and TRBJ1-2): DTGVSQNPRHKITKRGQNVTFRCDPISEHNRLYWYRQTLGQGPEFLTYFQNEAQLEKSRLLSDRFSAERPKGSFSTLEIQRTEQGDSAMYLCASSFRLYGYTFGSGTRLTVV.

This chain joins TRBV4-1 and TRBJ1-4, with TRBD1 matching 7 bases. Germline V gene lookup returns CDR1 MGHRA and CDR2 YSYEKL. The junction had 10 bases not matched to a gene; V was cut back by 4 bases and J by 2 bases. The CDR3 covers 17 residues. In DNA, the CDR3 is TGCGCCAGCAGCCCCGCGAAAAACAGGGGTACTAATGAAAAACTGTTTTTT. It specifies CASSPAKNRGTNEKLFF.

This clone has only one observation. V is TRBV4-1 and J is TRBJ2-2; D is uncertain. Per the germline V gene, CDR1 is MGHRA and CDR2 is YSYEKL. V lost 0 bases and J 6 bases, leaving 5 bases between the germline ends. This CDR3 contains 13 residues. The CDR3 sequence is CASSQDPSGELFF. In DNA, the CDR3 is TGCGCCAGCAGCCAAGATCCCTCCGGGGAGCTGTTTTTT.

For the CDR3, the DNA is TGTGCCAGCAGTGACCCCTCGGGGGCCTACGAGCAGTACTTC. This gives the protein CASSDPSGAYEQYF. The V gene is TRBV6-1, the J gene TRBJ2-7; TRBD2 is a possible D gene (6 bases). Germline-derived CDR1 and CDR2 are MNHNS and SASEGT. Trimming stripped 3 bases from V and 2 bases from J, with 11 bases between. This CDR3 comprises 14 residues.

This CDR3 reads CASSFTGMVTEAFF. CDR3 DNA sequence: TGTGCCAGTAGTTTTACAGGGATGGTCACTGAAGCTTTCTTT. This sequence joins TRBV19 and TRBJ1-1; D is possibly TRBD1 (6 bases). The CDR3 totals 14 residues. V was shortened by 5 bases and J by 4 bases, with 14 bases between the two germline ends. Germline-derived CDR1 and CDR2 are LNHDA and SQIVND (reference sequence).

This chain uses TRBV4-1 with TRBJ2-5; D perhaps matches TRBD1 (6 bases). This CDR3 is 15 amino acids long. Trimming left V 6 bases short and J 4 bases short, with 18 bases between. The germline V gene has CDR1 MGHRA and CDR2 YSYEKL. CDR3 coding DNA: TGCGCCAGCAGATTAACAGGGACCGGAGGAGAGACCCAGTACTTC. Its translation is CASRLTGTGGETQYF.

V and J are TRBV12-5 and TRBJ1-5, with a tentative D call TRBD1 (5 bases). V lost 6 bases to trimming and J lost 7 bases, with 19 bases between them. The CDR3 has 15 residues. Germline CDR1 and CDR2: LGHNT and FRNRAP. The CDR3 DNA follows: TGTGCTAGTGGGCCTAGGACACTCCAACCACAGCCCCAGCATTTT. Amino acids: CASGPRTLQPQPQHF.

V is TRBV4-2 and J is TRBJ2-6; D perhaps matches TRBD2 (5 bases). CDR3 length: 20 residues. Germline V gene data show CDR1 as LGHNA and CDR2 as YNFKEQ. V lost 0 bases and J 0 bases, leaving 18 bases between the germline ends. CDR3 region: CASSQEIITRGFSGANVLTF. The CDR3 bases are TGTGCCAGCAGCCAAGAGATCATCACTCGAGGGTTCTCTGGGGCCAACGTCCTGACTTTC.

The V and J genes are TRBV27 and TRBJ2-2; 14 bases map to TRBD2. V shed 8 bases and J 4 bases; nucleotides not matched to a gene: 18. This CDR3 region has 20 residues. Germline V lookup: CDR1 MNHEY, CDR2 SMNVEV (reference sequence). The CDR3 loop reads CASAPAGGLAGGRGTGELFF. The CDR3 DNA reads TGTGCCAGCGCTCCCGCAGGAGGACTAGCGGGAGGTCGGGGCACCGGGGAGCTGTTTTTT.

The V gene is TRBV9, the J gene TRBJ1-2; D not resolved. Trimming took 4 bases from V and 2 from J, leaving 9 bases between them. From germline, CDR1 is SGDLS and CDR2 YYNGEE. CDR3 length: 13 amino acids. The CDR3 sequence is CASSSQANYGYTF. The CDR3 bases are TGTGCCAGCAGCTCTCAGGCAAACTATGGCTACACCTTC.

The CDR3 here is CASSPRTSGSLYGEQFF. In DNA form, the CDR3 reads TGTGCCAGCAGCCCTAGGACTAGCGGGAGTCTTTACGGTGAGCAGTTCTTC. The chain combines TRBV11-3 with TRBJ2-1, with 13 bases fitting TRBD2. The V segment lost 5 bases and the J segment 9 bases; nucleotides outside the gene matches: 13. The CDR3 totals 17 residues. Per germline, CDR1 SGHNT and CDR2 YENEEA.

CDR3 amino acids: CASSPKQGRYEQYF. The CDR3 nucleotides are TGCGCCAGCAGCCCGAAACAGGGTAGGTACGAGCAGTACTTC. The gene calls are TRBV4-1 and TRBJ2-7, with D possibly being TRBD1 (6 bases). Germline values: CDR1 MGHRA, CDR2 YSYEKL. V was shortened by 4 bases and J by 4 bases, with 14 bases between the two germline ends. This CDR3 has 14 residues.

The chain carries TRBV9 and TRBJ1-2, with 8 bases matching TRBD1. V trimming: 4 bases; J trimming: 2 bases; junction bases outside the gene matches: 7. Germline lookup yields CDR1 SGDLS and CDR2 YYNGEE. The CDR3 is 15 amino acids. CDR3 loop: CASSRDRGPNYGYTF. The CDR3 DNA sequence: TGTGCCAGCAGCCGTGACAGGGGACCAAACTATGGCTACACCTTC.

The genes are TRBV6-6 and TRBJ2-2; D is possibly TRBD1 (6 bases). There are 16 residues in the CDR3. The germline gives CDR1 MNHNY, CDR2 SVGAGI (reference sequence). Trimming took off 6 bases at V and 4 bases at J, with 18 bases between the two ends. CDR3 DNA sequence: TGTGCCAGCAGCCCAACCCACAGGGTAACCACCGGGGAGCTGTTTTTT. It is translated as CASSPTHRVTTGELFF.

The rearrangement joins TRBV4-1 to TRBJ1-1, with D perhaps matching TRBD1 (5 bases). V was pared by 2 bases and J by 1 base, with 8 bases between. Germline assignment: CDR1 MGHRA and CDR2 YSYEKL. The CDR3 length is 14 residues. The CDR3 here is CASSQTGGNTEAFF. As DNA, the CDR3 is TGCGCCAGCAGCCAAACGGGGGGGAACACTGAAGCTTTCTTT.

The chain is built from TRBV28 and TRBJ2-3; 8 nucleotides match TRBD1. Germline CDR1 MDHEN, CDR2 SYDVKM. Unmatched junction bases numbered 8, after V lost 6 bases and J lost 3 bases. This CDR3 has 15 amino acids. CDR3 bases: TGTGCCAGCAGAAATCGGGACAGGAAGACAGATACGCAGTATTTT. Residues: CASRNRDRKTDTQYF.

The chain links TRBV7-2 to TRBJ2-7, with a weak D call TRBD2 (6 bases). V was shortened by 3 bases and J by 7 bases, with 7 bases between the two germline ends. Germline-derived CDR1 and CDR2 are SGHTA and FQGNSA. The CDR3 is made up of 11 amino acids. CDR3 sequence reads: CASSFGGEQYF. The CDR3 DNA reads as TGTGCCAGCAGCTTCGGGGGAGAGCAGTACTTC.

As concerns this clone: The germline gene is not matched at one end of the junction; a read error may be the cause. This chain connects TRBV30 to TRBJ2-2, with 7 positions matching TRBD1. From germline, CDR1 is GTSNPN and CDR2 SVGIG (reference sequence). This CDR3 has 13 amino acids. The CDR3 loop reads CASDRASAGEPFF. The CDR3 DNA reads TGTGCTAGCGACAGGGCTTCCGCCGGGGAGCCGTTTTTT.

V gene TRBV19 combines with J gene TRBJ2-1; 12 nucleotides agree with TRBD1. Germline V CDR1 and CDR2: LNHDA, SQIVND (reference sequence). The J segment lost 4 bases and the V segment lost 4 bases, leaving 5 bases of the junction unmatched. The CDR3 runs to 16 residues. The CDR3, as DNA: TGTGCCAGTAGTACTCTGGGACAGGGGGCGTACAATGAGCAGTTCTTC. Protein sequence: CASSTLGQGAYNEQFF. The full variable domain, rest sourced from reference TRBV19 and TRBJ2-1, is DGGITQSPKYLFRKEGQNVTLSCEQNLNHDAMYWYRQDPGQGLRLIYYSQIVNDFQKGDIAEGYSVSREKKESFPLTVTSAQKNPTAFYLCASSTLGQGAYNEQFFGPGTRLTVL.

V usage is TRBV7-9 and J usage is TRBJ2-1; 7 nucleotides match TRBD2. V lost 11 bases to trimming and J lost 8 bases; unmatched junction nucleotides: 15. Germline V gives CDR1 SEHNR, CDR2 FQNEAQ (reference sequence). This CDR3 region has 14 residues. In nucleotides, the CDR3 is TGTGCCGGGTCCGGCGGGAGAGATGGCTATGAGCAGTTCTTC. Translated, it gives CAGSGGRDGYEQFF.

A single count supports this clone. The V gene is TRBV2, the J gene TRBJ2-2; D possibly corresponds to TRBD1 (6 bases). This CDR3 region has 12 residues. Germline-derived CDR1 and CDR2 are SNHLY and FYNNEI. Between the trimmed V and J ends, which lost 4 bases and 6 bases, there was a span of 6 bases. The CDR3 protein is CASSAGAGELFF. CDR3 DNA sequence: TGTGCCAGCAGTGCAGGGGCCGGGGAGCTGTTTTTT.

The genes are TRBV19 and TRBJ1-1, with TRBD1 identical over 7 bases. CDR3 length: 14 amino acids. Germline V gives CDR1 LNHDA, CDR2 SQIVND (reference sequence). The V segment lost 8 bases and the J segment 1 base; nucleotides outside the gene matches: 7. CDR3 bases: TGTGCCAGTCAGAAAAGGGACAGGAACACTGAAGCTTTCTTT. It specifies CASQKRDRNTEAFF.

This chain connects TRBV27 to TRBJ1-1; a weak D match, TRBD1 (5 bases). The germline V and J ends were trimmed by 3 bases and 10 bases, with 15 bases remaining between them. CDR3 length: 13 residues. Per germline, CDR1 MNHEY and CDR2 SMNVEV (reference sequence). The CDR3 here is CASSLSGWEGAFF. Written as DNA, the CDR3 is TGTGCCAGCAGTTTGTCAGGGTGGGAGGGAGCTTTCTTT.

The CDR3 here is CASSSQFGPGNTIYF. CDR3 nucleotide sequence: TGTGCCAGCAGTTCCCAGTTTGGGCCTGGAAACACCATATATTTT. The chain uses TRBV6-4 and TRBJ1-3; the D is unclear. This CDR3 is 15 amino acids long. Germline CDR1 is MRHNA and CDR2 is SNTAGT. V lost 5 bases, J lost 2 bases, and 13 bases lay in between.

V usage is TRBV4-1 and J usage is TRBJ1-6; D is uncertain. In germline, CDR1 is MGHRA, CDR2 YSYEKL. The ends were cut back, 0 bases at V and 7 bases at J, with 4 bases in the middle. The CDR3 loop spans 13 amino acids. The CDR3: CASSQDPNSPLHF. The CDR3, as DNA: TGCGCCAGCAGCCAAGATCCGAATTCACCCCTCCACTTT.

The rearrangement links TRBV9 to TRBJ2-3, with 14 bases fitting TRBD2. Germline assignment: CDR1 SGDLS and CDR2 YYNGEE. The CDR3 loop spans 16 amino acids. With V trimmed by 0 bases and J by 3 bases, 0 bases remained unmatched. DNA for the CDR3: TGTGCCAGCAGCGTAGGGACTAGCGGGAGGACAGATACGCAGTATTTT. Protein sequence: CASSVGTSGRTDTQYF.